The 28 T cell receptor beta chains presented below share a single source sample, sequenced in a study of blood T cell repertoires in COVID-19 (TCRdb year 2020). Libraries came from the immunoSEQ multiplex PCR assay. In its TCRdb copy, this immuneACCESS table keeps in-frame sequences only and misses some clones. Where compared with another copy, unresolved V genes explain less than half of these, and the others have no known cause. Present in this sample are 200,000 to 250,000 clones, around 90% of which were seen just once. Together, the top ten hold about 0.8% of the sample. Source material: peripheral blood. The origin of the receptors is a man aged 30-40 years with COVID-19, enrolled during active disease.

J is TRBJ2-6 and V is TRBV15, with TRBD2 matching 15 bases. Germline assignment: CDR1 LNHNV and CDR2 YYDKDF (reference sequence). V lost 3 bases and J lost 4; bases outside the gene matches: 13. The length of the CDR3 is 21 residues. Here the CDR3 reads CATSRDRIGLAGGRGANVLTF. The CDR3 region has the DNA TGTGCCACCAGCAGGGACAGGATCGGACTAGCGGGGGGGCGAGGGGCCAACGTCCTGACTTTC.

V usage is TRBV19 and J usage is TRBJ1-2; no clear D. Germline V gene sequence: CDR1 LNHDA, CDR2 SQIVND (reference sequence). V shed 1 base and J shed 3 bases, with 9 bases lying between them. The CDR3 contains 14 residues. This CDR3 is CASSIVSADYGYTF. For the CDR3, the DNA is TGTGCCAGTAGTATAGTTAGTGCGGACTATGGCTACACCTTC.

The chain recombines TRBV3-1 (or the pseudogene TRBV3-2) with TRBJ1-1; maybe TRBD1 (6 bases). The ends were cut back, 0 bases at V and 7 bases at J, with 12 bases in the middle. CDR1 and CDR2 (germline): LGHDT, YNNKEL (reference sequence). The CDR3 runs to 14 residues. The CDR3 region is CASSQEGTGLEAFF. CDR3 DNA sequence: TGTGCCAGCAGCCAAGAGGGAACAGGGCTTGAAGCTTTCTTT.

The chain employs TRBV24-1 and TRBJ2-4; D gene unclear. CDR3 length: 16 amino acids. V was cut by 1 base and J by 9 bases, with 18 bases left in between. In germline, CDR1 is KGHDR, CDR2 SFDVKD. The CDR3 DNA reads as TGTGCCACCAGTGATTTTGGTGTGGGCTTATTTGGCATTCAGTACTTC. It codes for CATSDFGVGLFGIQYF.

The J gene is TRBJ1-6, the V gene TRBV3-1 (or the pseudogene TRBV3-2), with unresolved D. Trimming cost V 0 bases and J 7 bases, with 10 bases left between them. The CDR3 sequence is 15 residues long. Germline V lookup: CDR1 LGHDT, CDR2 YNNKEL (reference sequence). The CDR3 region is CASSQEWRPNSPLHF. DNA for the CDR3: TGTGCCAGCAGCCAAGAATGGCGGCCCAATTCACCCCTCCACTTT.

The chain uses TRBV7-9 and TRBJ2-7, with TRBD1 as a possible D gene (5 bases). V was pared by 2 bases and J by 2 bases, with 13 bases between. This CDR3 contains 15 residues. Germline V gives CDR1 SEHNR, CDR2 FQNEAQ (reference sequence). The CDR3 loop reads CASSLSSQGPYEQYF. The CDR3 region has the DNA TGTGCCAGCAGCTTATCGTCCCAGGGTCCCTACGAGCAGTACTTC.

A single count supports this clone. The gene calls are TRBV11-2 and TRBJ2-1, with 12 bases that match TRBD2. CDR3 length: 15 residues. V dropped 9 bases and J dropped 5; count of bases not matched to a gene: 8. Looked up from germline, CDR1 is SGHAT and CDR2 is FQNNGV. The CDR3 bases are TGTGCCAGTCTACTTCTAGCGGGGGGGGACAATGAGCAGTTCTTC. Its translation: CASLLLAGGDNEQFF.

The chain employs TRBV7-9 and TRBJ1-1; the D is unclear. The CDR3 has 12 amino acids. CDR1 and CDR2 (germline): SEHNR, FQNEAQ (reference sequence). The germline V and J ends were trimmed by 5 bases and 3 bases, with 7 bases remaining between them. CDR3 DNA: TGTGCCAGCAGCCCCTCGGACACTGAAGCTTTCTTT. It encodes CASSPSDTEAFF.

To note about this clone: This CDR3 is also generated by other DNA sequences in the sample. The J gene is TRBJ1-2, the V gene TRBV27; TRBD1 aligns across 9 bases. Trimming took 4 bases from V and 2 from J; bases not matched to a gene: 2. Germline CDR1 MNHEY, CDR2 SMNVEV (reference sequence). This CDR3 is 14 amino acids long. The CDR3 DNA is TGTGCCAGCAGTTCGGGACAGGGAAACTATGGCTACACCTTC. The encoded protein is CASSSGQGNYGYTF.

Notes on this clone: At the DNA level, this CDR3 is encoded by other sequences in the same sample as well. The CDR3 protein is CASSVSDSNYGYTF. The CDR3 region has the DNA TGTGCCAGCAGCGTCTCCGACAGTAACTATGGCTACACCTTC. This chain joins TRBV9 and TRBJ1-2, with D maybe TRBD1 (5 bases). Germline CDR1 SGDLS, CDR2 YYNGEE. V was pared by 2 bases and J by 1 base, with 9 bases between. This CDR3 contains 14 residues.

The V and J genes are TRBV10-1 and TRBJ2-3, with 9 nucleotides matching TRBD2. CDR1 and CDR2 (germline): WNHNN, SYGVQD (reference sequence). J gave up 1 base and V 8 bases, and 19 bases lay outside the gene matches. The CDR3 contains 19 residues. The CDR3 DNA reads TGCGCCAGCCTATCCCGACTAGCGGAGTCAAAGAAATGCACAGATACGCAGTATTTT. Encoded protein: CASLSRLAESKKCTDTQYF.

The chain recombines TRBV6-5 with TRBJ1-2, with 9 bases matching TRBD1. Germline V gene data show CDR1 as MNHEY and CDR2 as SVGAGI. V dropped 5 bases and J dropped 5; count of bases not matched to a gene: 6. The CDR3 has 14 residues. The CDR3 loop is CASSRDRDLYGYTF. CDR3 in DNA: TGTGCCAGCAGTAGGGACAGGGACCTATATGGCTACACCTTC.

The CDR3 sequence: CSVTHSLTGELFF. The CDR3 DNA sequence: TGCAGCGTTACTCATTCCCTCACCGGGGAGCTGTTTTTT. The rearrangement joins TRBV29-1 to TRBJ2-2; D is ambiguous. From germline, CDR1 is SQVTM and CDR2 ANQGSEA. The CDR3 has 13 amino acids. With 5 bases removed from V and 4 bases from J, the gap between germline ends came to 11 bases.

The V gene is TRBV18, the J gene TRBJ1-1; 7 nucleotides match TRBD1. V lost 2 bases to trimming and J lost 6 bases; unmatched junction nucleotides: 6. CDR3 length: 14 amino acids. The germline CDR1 and CDR2 sequences are KGHSH and LQKENI. The CDR3, as DNA: TGTGCCAGCTCACCAATTGACAGGGCCTCTGAAGCTTTCTTT. Translation: CASSPIDRASEAFF.

The table lists this clone with a count of one. J is TRBJ2-5 and V is TRBV2; TRBD2 agrees at 12 bases. V lost 3 bases to trimming and J lost 4 bases; unmatched junction nucleotides: 9. Germline V gives CDR1 SNHLY, CDR2 FYNNEI. The CDR3 is made up of 17 amino acids. The CDR3 region is CASSDASGGARRETQYF. The CDR3 DNA reads as TGTGCCAGCAGTGACGCTAGCGGGGGGGCACGGAGAGAGACCCAGTACTTC. The full variable domain, rest sourced from reference TRBV2 and TRBJ2-5, is EPEVTQTPSHQVTQMGQEVILRCVPISNHLYFYWYRQILGQKVEFLVSFYNNEISEKSEIFDDQFSVERPDGSNFTLKIRSTKLEDSAMYFCASSDASGGARRETQYFGPGTRLLVL.

This clone was found once. The chain couples TRBV10-3 to TRBJ2-1; 11 positions match TRBD2. This CDR3 comprises 14 residues. Germline V gene sequence: CDR1 ENHRY, CDR2 SYGVKD. V gave up 8 bases and J gave up 5 bases; unmatched junction bases: 5. As DNA, the CDR3 is TGTGCCATCCGATCTAGCGGGGGGCACAATGAGCAGTTCTTC. Its translation: CAIRSSGGHNEQFF.

The chain has TRBV5-1 and TRBJ1-6; maybe TRBD1 (5 bases). Per the germline V gene, CDR1 is SGHRS and CDR2 is YFSETQ. V lost 0 bases and J 10 bases, leaving 11 bases between the germline ends. This CDR3 has 14 residues. CDR3 in amino acids: CASSLGQGWSPLHF. The CDR3 nucleotides are TGCGCCAGCAGCTTGGGGCAGGGTTGGTCACCCCTCCACTTT.

The CDR3 bases are TGTGCCAGCAGCCAAGTAGGAGCCCCAATCGTGATTCAGTACTTC. Its protein is CASSQVGAPIVIQYF. The genes are TRBV3-1 (or the pseudogene TRBV3-2) and TRBJ2-4; D is unresolved. The CDR3 sequence is 15 residues long. The V end was cut by 1 base, the J end by 10 bases, with 17 bases between. Germline CDR1 reads LGHDT; CDR2 reads YNNKEL (reference sequence).

The CDR3 bases are TGTGCCAGCCTATTTTCCGGGGAACGAGCTTTCTTT. Translated: CASLFSGERAFF. The chain is built from TRBV6-4 and TRBJ1-1; D not resolved. V dropped 8 bases and J dropped 10 bases, with 17 bases sitting between them. The CDR3 is made up of 12 amino acids. CDR1 is MRHNA and CDR2 is SNTAGT in the germline V gene.

The chain employs TRBV28 and TRBJ1-1; 7 bases align to TRBD1. This CDR3 spans 14 amino acids. J lost 3 bases, V lost 5 bases, and 6 bases had no gene match. Germline V gene lookup returns CDR1 MDHEN and CDR2 SYDVKM. This CDR3 reads CASSLTGTDTEAFF. For the CDR3, the DNA is TGTGCCAGCAGTCTGACCGGGACAGACACTGAAGCTTTCTTT.

The chain couples TRBV18 to TRBJ2-7; 7 nucleotides match TRBD1. V shed 5 bases, J shed 4 bases, and the junction held 5 bases outside the gene matches. Germline CDR1 is KGHSH and CDR2 is LQKENI. This CDR3 has 13 amino acids. The CDR3 protein is CASSNDRVYEQYF. The CDR3 nucleotides are TGTGCCAGCTCAAATGACAGGGTGTACGAGCAGTACTTC.

The V gene is TRBV6-1, the J gene TRBJ1-5, with D possibly TRBD1 on 5 matching bases. From germline, CDR1 is MNHNS and CDR2 SASEGT. Trimming shortened V by 2 bases and J by 4 bases, and 18 bases separated the two germline ends. The CDR3 covers 17 residues. The CDR3 protein is CASSEQGVTANNQPQHF. DNA for the CDR3: TGTGCCAGCAGTGAACAGGGCGTGACAGCCAATAATCAGCCCCAGCATTTT.

The gene calls are TRBV3-1 (or the pseudogene TRBV3-2) and TRBJ1-1; D uncertain. Germline V gene sequence: CDR1 LGHDT, CDR2 YNNKEL (reference sequence). This CDR3 is built from 14 residues. Trimming removed 2 bases at V and 2 bases at J, with 9 bases between. The CDR3 protein is CASSQWGENTEAFF. In DNA, the CDR3 is TGTGCCAGCAGCCAATGGGGAGAAAACACTGAAGCTTTCTTT.

The chain links TRBV18 to TRBJ1-1, with TRBD1 identical over 7 bases. The CDR3 spans 12 residues. J gave up 7 bases and V 6 bases, and 5 bases lay outside the gene matches. CDR1 is KGHSH and CDR2 is LQKENI in the germline V gene. CDR3 sequence (DNA): TGTGCCAGCTCGCTGGGACAGTTTGAAGCTTTCTTT. As protein: CASSLGQFEAFF.

The genes are TRBV6-4 and TRBJ2-1; 16 bases are shared with TRBD2. This CDR3 is 16 amino acids long. The V gene end was trimmed by 6 bases and the J gene end by 6 bases; junction bases not matched to a gene: 5. The germline V gene has CDR1 MRHNA and CDR2 SNTAGT. Here the CDR3 DNA reads TGTGCCAGCAGCGAAGGGACTAGCGGGGGGGCCAATGAGCAGTTCTTC. Protein sequence: CASSEGTSGGANEQFF.

This clone has a single count. The chain links TRBV6-6 to TRBJ2-1, with 12 bases matching TRBD2. Germline V gene sequence: CDR1 MNHNY, CDR2 SVGAGI (reference sequence). CDR3 length: 17 amino acids. V gave up 6 bases and J gave up 6 bases; unmatched junction bases: 12. DNA for the CDR3: TGTGCCAGCAGCCGAACCCTAGCGGGGGGGCCATCCAATGAGCAGTTCTTC. Translated: CASSRTLAGGPSNEQFF.

CDR3 DNA sequence: TGTGCCAGCAGCTTAGGAGGCCGCTCCACCCAAGAGACCCAGTACTTC. Protein sequence: CASSLGGRSTQETQYF. The chain uses TRBV5-5 and TRBJ2-5; TRBD2 is a possible D gene (5 bases). V was trimmed by 2 bases and J by 1 base, leaving 15 bases between them. Germline V gene sequence: CDR1 SGHKS, CDR2 YYEKEE (reference sequence). The CDR3 length is 16 residues. The variable domain in full, completed from reference TRBV5-5 and TRBJ2-5, reads DAGVTQSPTHLIKTRGQQVTLRCSPISGHKSVSWYQQVLGQGPQFIFQYYEKEERGRGNFPDRFSARQFPNYSSELNVNALLLGDSALYLCASSLGGRSTQETQYFGPGTRLLVL.

In DNA form, the CDR3 reads TGTGCCAGCAGCCCACGAGGACAAGGCTATGGCTACACCTTC. As protein: CASSPRGQGYGYTF. The chain couples TRBV3-1 (or the pseudogene TRBV3-2) to TRBJ1-2; perhaps TRBD1 as D (5 bases). Germline V gives CDR1 LGHDT, CDR2 YNNKEL (reference sequence). V dropped 4 bases and J dropped 4 bases, with 13 bases sitting between them. The CDR3 is 14 residues long.